This T cell receptor beta chain appears in the sequencing data of a study of T-cell memory formation after mild COVID-19. Broader study findings: Chiefly within CM and EM were the contracting CD4+ clones; CD8+ ones were within EMRA. Researchers found some responding clones in pre-infection memory, a sign that cross-reactive memory joined.

Via MiXCR, TCRdb re-called the 5' RACE reads, giving one row per CDR3 protein. The data show about 290,000 distinct CDR3 sequences, more than 15% seen once. Notes on this clonotype: Antigen: not known.

V shed 4 bases and J shed 3 bases, with 10 bases lying between them. Germline CDR1 reads PRHDT; CDR2 reads FYEKMQ (reference sequence). The CDR3 extends over 14 amino acids. The receptor's source is a man younger than 30 who had mild COVID-19 (a few samples of this study predate the infection). Cell type and time point are not known. The rearrangement uses TRBV13 and TRBJ1-5; tentatively, D is TRBD1 (5 bases). The sequenced sample consisted of PBMCs or a T cell subset sorted from them (not recorded which). The chain's CDR3 is CASSSRDDNQPQHF. The DNA of the CDR3 is TGTGCCAGCAGCTCTCGGGACGACAATCAGCCCCAGCATTTT.